This T cell receptor (beta chain) was observed in a study of cytomegalovirus exposure and HLA in healthy donors. Use of 60 Vbeta and 13 Jbeta primers characterized the PCR. Sequencing used immunoSEQ multiplex PCR; TCRdb keeps in-frame clones, though not all of them. The profile shows approximately 160,000 clones, over 60% of them singletons. This receptor was obtained from a female donor in good health and CMV-seronegative. Sequencing was carried out using PBMCs.

This CDR3 reads CASSTTGGPNQPQHF. CDR3 DNA: TGTGCCAGTAGTACGACAGGGGGCCCCAATCAGCCCCAGCATTTT. This chain joins TRBV19 and TRBJ1-5; 10 nucleotides line up with TRBD1. This CDR3 has 15 residues. The V gene's germline CDR1 is LNHDA and CDR2 SQIVND (reference sequence). Trimming removed 4 bases from V and 3 bases from J; junction bases left unmatched: 3.